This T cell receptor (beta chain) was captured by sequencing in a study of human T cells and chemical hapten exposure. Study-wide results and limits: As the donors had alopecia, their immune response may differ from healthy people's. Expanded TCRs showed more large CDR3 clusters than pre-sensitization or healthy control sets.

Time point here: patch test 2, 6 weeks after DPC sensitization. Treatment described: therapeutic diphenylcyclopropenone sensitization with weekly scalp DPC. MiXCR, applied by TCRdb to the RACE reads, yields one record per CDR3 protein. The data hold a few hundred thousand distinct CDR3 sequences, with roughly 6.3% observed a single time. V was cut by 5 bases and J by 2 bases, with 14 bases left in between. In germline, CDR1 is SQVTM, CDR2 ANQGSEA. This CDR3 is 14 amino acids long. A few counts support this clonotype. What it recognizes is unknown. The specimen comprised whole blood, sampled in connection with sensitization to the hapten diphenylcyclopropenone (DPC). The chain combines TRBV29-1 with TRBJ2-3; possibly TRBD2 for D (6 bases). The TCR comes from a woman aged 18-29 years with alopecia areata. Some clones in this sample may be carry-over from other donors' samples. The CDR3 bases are TGCAGCGTTCTCGGACTACTCACCACAGATACGCAGTATTTT. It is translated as CSVLGLLTTDTQYF.